This T cell receptor beta chain is drawn from a study of shared clonotypes between healthy human individuals (dated by TCRdb to about 2020). Broadly, across the study: The cohort comprised a couple of women and three men aged 18 to 49 years. For each donor, CD4 naive and CD4 memory were each given three plates, CD8 naive was given two plates, and CD8 memory was given one plate. To estimate repertoire size and how much clonotypes are shared between individuals, the study performed deep sequencing of blood TCR repertoires from about five healthy adults. To increase sequencing depth and limit assay-specific biases, TCR repertoire library preparation and sequencing were carried out by different laboratories using diverse techniques. Each donor's leukapheresis produced roughly between roughly 0.85 and 9.5 billion PBMCs.

As regards this clone: The antigen this receptor binds is unknown. Per-base qualities were not stored, and no clone one base away is much larger.

TCR CDR3 regions were amplified from genomic DNA by multiplex PCR using the deep immunoSEQ assay. Genomic DNA extracted from each cell subset was distributed evenly over all wells of several immunoSEQ 96-well plates, and each plate served as one replicate. Each replicate PCR for sorted subsets received approximately 200 ng genomic DNA, equal to around 32,000 T cell genomes. Purified libraries were quantified with a Qubit 3.0 fluorometer, sized on a Bioanalyzer 2100, and re-quantified with the KAPA Library Quantification kit. Every immunoSEQ 96-well plate was sequenced on a dedicated single-read 150-cycle Illumina NextSeq 550 flow cell. Processing in the source paper ran as follows. Because the immunoSEQ output included only junctional sequences and no quality scores, the filtering could not be the same as the filtering used for full-length reads. To assign V/J genes and CDR3, sequences were annotated against IMGT germline references using PyIR, a Python wrapper for IgBLAST v1.9. Reads were removed for weak V/J assignments (E-value above 1e-6), missing CDR3, stop codons, out-of-frame junctions, or ambiguous translated residues. A V3J clonotype was defined by an identical inferred V gene, J gene, and CDR3 amino acid sequence. Percentage overlap between repertoires was calculated by dividing the number of shared unique clonotypes by the size of the smaller repertoire. Three approaches were used to assess repertoire richness: RTK rarefaction, the Chao1 estimator, and Recon v2.1 estimates of unobserved clonotypes. For all TCRbeta clonotypes obtained by the gDNA method from a few donors, generation probabilities were computed with OLGA. Held by TCRdb, this immuneACCESS table contains in-frame sequences only and omits some clones. Under half of the omission traces to an unresolved V gene where checked; the cause of the rest is unknown. From that table come the V and J calls and clone size; the DNA was used to work out D and trimming. This sample gives 600,000 to 750,000 clones in total; approximately 75% of them show up just once. Of the sample, roughly 1.8% falls within the top ten clones.

Findings and caveats that apply to the study as a whole: Even with the large sequencing depth, rarefaction of the sorted-subset datasets indicated that sequencing was incomplete. Compared with non-shared clonotypes, clonotypes shared by all four sorted-subset donors had higher generation probabilities. Sampling was restricted to blood, and TCR repertoires in tissue are likely to differ from TCR repertoires in blood. The small number of donors limited the genetic and exposure-history diversity represented. When four donors were compared, the shared fraction of clonotypes was about 5% for naive CD4, more than 3% for naive CD8, 2.3% for memory CD4, and about 0.36% for memory CD8. Larger estimated clonotype richness was generally found for naive subsets than for memory subsets. Pairwise subsampling indicated that sequencing depth was expected to affect the degree of clonotype sharing among donors.

Cut back by 8 bases and 4 bases, the V and J ends lie 13 bases apart. The CDR3 runs 13 residues from the cysteine to the phenylalanine. The only DNA kept is the CDR3, 39 bases in frame from the first base. CDR1 is given as MNHEY and CDR2 as SVGAGI, both from the germline V gene. The donors were healthy, HIV-negative adults with no recently reported acute infections or vaccinations. Only Caucasian adults living in Nashville, Tennessee, USA were represented among the donors. CD4+ T cells were enriched through magnetic negative selection, after which naive cells were positively selected on CD45RA and the remaining negative fraction served as the memory subset. Blood was obtained by leukapheresis, after which PBMCs were separated by Ficoll-Histopaque density gradient centrifugation and cryopreserved in liquid nitrogen vapor phase. Analytical flow cytometry was used to check the purity and quantity of every magnetically sorted T cell population. From each sorted fraction, genomic DNA was isolated and quantified by UV absorbance on a Nanodrop 2000c.

The sequence derives from a woman between 25 and 40 years old in good health. Sample: memory CD4+ T cells sorted from blood. Read against the paper, the sample's cell subset or site label means: CD45RA-negative fraction. The receptor chain draws on TRBV6-5 and TRBJ2-3, with TRBD2 tentatively as D gene (5 bases match). The nucleotides are TGTGCCAGCGGGCAACGGGGAGCAGATACGCAGTATTTT. Its product reads: CASGQRGADTQYF.